The entry below describes one T cell receptor (beta chain). The CDR3 sequence is 10 residues long. The ends were cut back, 6 bases at V and 3 bases at J, with 6 bases in the middle. The germline V gene has CDR1 DFQATT and CDR2 SNEGSKA (reference sequence). These data originate in a study of CD8 T cells in Susac syndrome. Study in general: Patients with Susac syndrome were therapy-naive, on corticosteroids, or on intravenous immunoglobulin alone at the time that blood was drawn.

RNA, at about 0.5 to 1 ug, was reverse transcribed with random hexamers. From the immunoSEQ multiplex PCR reads, TCRdb called clonotypes with MiXCR, one entry per CDR3 protein. The table lists some 240,000 distinct CDR3 sequences, about 95% of them singletons. The sample was CD4+ T cells from PBMCs. The chain couples TRBV20-1 to TRBJ2-7, with D maybe TRBD1 (6 bases). This TCR was sampled from a human donor with Susac syndrome. The CDR3 reads CSAGGYEQYF. The CDR3, as DNA: TGCAGTGCAGGGGGCTACGAGCAGTACTTC.